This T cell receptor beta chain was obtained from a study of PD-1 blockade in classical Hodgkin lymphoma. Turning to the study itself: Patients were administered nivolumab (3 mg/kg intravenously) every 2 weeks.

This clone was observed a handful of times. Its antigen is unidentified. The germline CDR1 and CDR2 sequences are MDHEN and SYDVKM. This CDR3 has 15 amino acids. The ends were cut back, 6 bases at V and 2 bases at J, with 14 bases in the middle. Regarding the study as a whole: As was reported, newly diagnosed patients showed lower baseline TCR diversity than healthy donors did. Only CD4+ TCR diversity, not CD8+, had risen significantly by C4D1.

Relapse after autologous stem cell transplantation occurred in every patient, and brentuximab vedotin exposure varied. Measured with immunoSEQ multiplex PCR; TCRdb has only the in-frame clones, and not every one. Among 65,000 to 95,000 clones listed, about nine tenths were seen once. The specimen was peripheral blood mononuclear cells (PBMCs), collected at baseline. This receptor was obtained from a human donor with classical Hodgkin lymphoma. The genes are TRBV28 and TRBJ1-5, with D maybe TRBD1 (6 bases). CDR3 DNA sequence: TGTGCCAGCAGCTTGGGACAAATAGGCAATCAGCCCCAGCATTTT. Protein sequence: CASSLGQIGNQPQHF.